The 4 T cell receptor beta chains below were found in one sample sequenced in a study of blood T cell repertoires in COVID-19. Generated by immunoSEQ multiplex PCR, the TCRdb table keeps only in-frame clones and is missing some. The sample contains 100,000 to 140,000 clones, about 87% of which appear only once. Sequences were obtained from peripheral blood. These receptors were collected from a man aged 45-65 years with active or convalescent COVID-19.

This clone occurred once. The V gene is TRBV6-2 or TRBV6-3, the J gene TRBJ1-1, with 7 bases identical to TRBD1. The germline V gene encodes CDR1 MNHEY and CDR2 SVGEGT. The CDR3 contains 17 residues. The V segment lost 5 bases and the J segment 0 bases; nucleotides outside the gene matches: 12. Written as DNA, the CDR3 is TGTGCCAGCAGTCGCCATAGGGACAGCCTGATGAACACTGAAGCTTTCTTT. It translates to CASSRHRDSLMNTEAFF.

This chain uses TRBV6-2 or TRBV6-3 with TRBJ1-6; D is possibly TRBD1 (6 bases). The germline gives CDR1 MNHEY, CDR2 SVGEGT. The CDR3 sequence is 14 residues long. The V end lost 5 bases, the J end lost 4 bases, and 9 bases lay between the germline ends. CDR3: CASSIQGYNSPLHF. In nucleotides, the CDR3 is TGTGCCAGCAGTATCCAGGGGTATAATTCACCCCTCCACTTT.

The chain couples TRBV9 to TRBJ2-5; D possibly corresponds to TRBD2 (6 bases). V lost 0 bases and J 2 bases, leaving 8 bases between the germline ends. There are 14 residues in the CDR3. Germline V gene data show CDR1 as SGDLS and CDR2 as YYNGEE. The CDR3 is CASSVVGGQETQYF. For the CDR3, the DNA is TGTGCCAGCAGCGTAGTCGGAGGGCAAGAGACCCAGTACTTC.

The V call is TRBV28, the J call TRBJ2-3; a possible D gene is TRBD2 (7 bases). V dropped 3 bases and J dropped 5 bases, with 18 bases sitting between them. Germline V gene data show CDR1 as MDHEN and CDR2 as SYDVKM. The CDR3 has 16 residues. The CDR3 is CASSFRGGAGLDTQYF. In DNA, the CDR3 is TGTGCCAGCAGTTTTCGAGGGGGAGCGGGGTTAGATACGCAGTATTTT.